These 20 T cell receptor beta chains came from one sample sequenced in a study of CD8 T cells in Susac syndrome. cDNA came from approximately 0.5 to 1 ug RNA primed by random hexamers. TCRdb reprocessed the immunoSEQ multiplex PCR reads via MiXCR and lists one record per CDR3 protein. The table has approximately 100,000 distinct CDR3 sequences, roughly 91% seen once. Source material: CD4+ T cells from PBMCs. The source is a human donor in good health.

The chain uses TRBV20-1 and TRBJ2-3, with 7 bases aligning to TRBD2. Losses at the gene ends were 3 bases for V and 3 bases for J; bases not matched to a gene: 15. Germline loops: CDR1 DFQATT, CDR2 SNEGSKA (reference sequence). CDR3 length: 17 residues. CDR3 sequence: CSARVDGGGGFTDTQYF. DNA for the CDR3: TGCAGTGCTAGGGTAGACGGCGGGGGTGGTTTTACAGATACGCAGTATTTT.

The rearrangement uses TRBV29-1 and TRBJ1-1; 10 nucleotides agree with TRBD1. The germline CDR1 and CDR2 sequences are SQVTM and ANQGSEA. V lost 3 bases to trimming and J lost 1 base; unmatched junction nucleotides: 8. The CDR3 consists of 16 residues. The CDR3 region is CSVEGTGDGRNTEAFF. CDR3 nucleotide sequence: TGCAGCGTTGAGGGGACAGGGGATGGAAGGAACACTGAAGCTTTCTTT. The entire variable domain, with the rest obtained from reference TRBV29-1 and TRBJ1-1, is as follows: SAVISQKPSRDICQRGTSLTIQCQVDSQVTMMFWYRQQPGQSLTLIATANQGSEATYESGFVIDKFPISRPNLTFSTLTVSNMSPEDSSIYLCSVEGTGDGRNTEAFFGQGTRLTVV.

The sample holds a few counts of this clonotype. The chain links TRBV29-1 to TRBJ2-7; possible D gene TRBD2, 7 bases. The CDR3 loop spans 15 amino acids. Germline loops: CDR1 SQVTM, CDR2 ANQGSEA. Trimming took off 1 base at V and 0 bases at J, with 13 bases between the two ends. The CDR3 DNA follows: TGCAGCGTTGAAGGGGAGGGGGTCGGCTCCTACGAGCAGTACTTC. It translates to CSVEGEGVGSYEQYF.

The rearrangement links TRBV25-1 to TRBJ2-2; D is possibly TRBD2 (5 bases). The V end was cut by 2 bases, the J end by 7 bases, with 11 bases between. The CDR3 covers 14 residues. Germline V lookup: CDR1 MGHDK, CDR2 SYGVNS. CDR3 sequence: CASSENPGSGELFF. The CDR3 coding sequence is TGTGCCAGCAGTGAAAACCCGGGAAGCGGGGAGCTGTTTTTT.

This chain connects TRBV6-2 or TRBV6-3 to TRBJ2-2, with D possibly matching TRBD2 (5 bases). Germline CDR1 reads MNHEY; CDR2 reads SVGEGT. This CDR3 contains 15 residues. Trimming cost V 6 bases and J 5 bases, with 16 bases left between them. CDR3 sequence reads: CASSFRRAGTGELFF. The CDR3 bases are TGTGCCAGCAGCTTCCGGCGGGCCGGGACCGGGGAGCTGTTTTTT.

V gene TRBV7-2 combines with J gene TRBJ2-1; D not certain. The length of the CDR3 is 15 residues. The V end was cut by 5 bases, the J end by 0 bases, with 11 bases between. Germline-derived CDR1 and CDR2 are SGHTA and FQGNSA. The CDR3 nucleotides read TGTGCCAGCAGCACTGAACATGGCTCCTACAATGAGCAGTTCTTC. Translation: CASSTEHGSYNEQFF.

The chain recombines TRBV3-1 with TRBJ2-5, with 9 positions matching TRBD1. CDR1 and CDR2 (germline): LGHDT, YNNKEL (reference sequence). The junction had 4 bases not matched to a gene; V was cut back by 4 bases and J by 4 bases. CDR3 length equals 14 residues. The DNA for the CDR3 is TGTGCCAGCAGCCCATCGACAGGGGGAGAGACCCAGTACTTC. Residues: CASSPSTGGETQYF.

V is TRBV3-1 and J is TRBJ2-1, with 8 positions matching TRBD2. V gave up 1 base and J gave up 6 bases; unmatched junction bases: 8. The CDR3 length is 16 residues. Per the germline V gene, CDR1 is LGHDT and CDR2 is YNNKEL (reference sequence). CDR3 residues: CASSQGIAGLPNEQFF. In DNA, the CDR3 is TGTGCCAGCAGCCAAGGAATAGCGGGACTTCCCAATGAGCAGTTCTTC.

The chain links TRBV7-6 to TRBJ2-7; TRBD2 agrees at 7 bases. The CDR3 sequence is 14 residues long. The junction had 12 bases not matched to a gene; V was cut back by 11 bases and J by 2 bases. Germline V gene data show CDR1 as SGHVS and CDR2 as FNYEAQ. CDR3 sequence: CASLGAGEAYEQYF. The CDR3 nucleotides are TGTGCCTCCTTAGGGGCGGGAGAGGCCTACGAGCAGTACTTC.

This sequence joins TRBV20-1 and TRBJ1-1; 8 nucleotides align to TRBD1. This CDR3 is built from 14 residues. Looked up from germline, CDR1 is DFQATT and CDR2 is SNEGSKA (reference sequence). V shed 6 bases and J 5 bases; nucleotides not matched to a gene: 11. This CDR3 reads CSAVRQGFLTEAFF. CDR3 in DNA: TGCAGTGCGGTACGACAGGGGTTCTTGACTGAAGCTTTCTTT.

V is TRBV12-3 or TRBV12-4 and J is TRBJ2-7; a weak D match, TRBD1 (6 bases). Trimming cost V 5 bases and J 0 bases, with 14 bases left between them. The CDR3 extends over 15 amino acids. Here the CDR3 DNA reads TGTGCCAGCAGTACCCGGCAGGGGAGCTCCTACGAGCAGTACTTC. This codes for CASSTRQGSSYEQYF.

This clonotype came up a few times. This chain joins TRBV29-1 and TRBJ2-7, with a tentative D call TRBD2 (7 bases). The CDR3 consists of 14 residues. Germline CDR1 reads SQVTM; CDR2 reads ANQGSEA. V lost 4 bases, J lost 6 bases, and 19 bases lay in between. The CDR3 region has the DNA TGCAGCGTTGGGGGGGCTAGCGGCCTCATCGAGCAGTACTTC. As protein: CSVGGASGLIEQYF.

This sequence joins TRBV4-3 and TRBJ2-1; weak D call: TRBD1 (6 bases). CDR1 LGHNA and CDR2 YSLEER come from the germline V gene. V gave up 4 bases and J gave up 5 bases, with 12 bases separating them. The CDR3 extends over 14 amino acids. The CDR3 bases are TGCGCCAGCAGCCCAGTACAGGGAGACAATGAGCAGTTCTTC. Protein sequence: CASSPVQGDNEQFF.

This clonotype was observed a single time. The rearrangement joins TRBV28 to TRBJ2-7; the match to TRBD2 covers 7 bases. Germline CDR1 is MDHEN and CDR2 is SYDVKM. Losses at the gene ends were 6 bases for V and 4 bases for J; bases not matched to a gene: 6. The CDR3 runs to 13 residues. The chain's CDR3 is CASRPGGRYEQYF. CDR3 bases: TGTGCCAGCAGACCCGGGGGGAGGTACGAGCAGTACTTC.

V gene TRBV6-2 or TRBV6-3 combines with J gene TRBJ1-5, with a possible D match to TRBD1 (6 bases). Between the trimmed V and J ends, which lost 2 bases and 2 bases, there was a span of 10 bases. This CDR3 contains 15 residues. Germline CDR1 MNHEY, CDR2 SVGEGT. In DNA form, the CDR3 reads TGTGCCAGCAGTTACCTACAGGGCGGCAATCAGCCCCAGCATTTT. This translates into CASSYLQGGNQPQHF.

The DNA of the CDR3 is TGTGCCAGCAGTTTGAGCGGGAGTTGGGTAGATACGCAGTATTTT. It codes for CASSLSGSWVDTQYF. The rearrangement joins TRBV12-3 or TRBV12-4 to TRBJ2-3, with TRBD2 matching over 8 bases. This CDR3 spans 15 amino acids. Trimming took 3 bases from V and 5 from J; bases not matched to a gene: 7.

A note on this clonotype: As the CDR3 is not closed by the conserved phenylalanine or tryptophan, this likely results from a read error. This chain links TRBV7-2 with TRBJ2-7; D uncertain. Germline CDR1 reads SGHTA; CDR2 reads FQGNSA. Trimming removed 5 bases from V and 4 bases from J, with 12 bases in between. The CDR3 is 13 residues long. CDR3 amino acids: CASSRRSEYEQYS. The DNA of the CDR3 is TGTGCCAGCAGCCGGAGATCGGAGTACGAGCAGTACTCC.

This chain uses TRBV13 with TRBJ1-2, with no clear D. Trimming shortened V by 0 bases and J by 5 bases, and 10 bases separated the two germline ends. Per the germline V gene, CDR1 is PRHDT and CDR2 is FYEKMQ (reference sequence). CDR3 size: 14 residues. As DNA, the CDR3 is TGTGCCAGCAGCTTAGGCCTGGGGAATTATGGCTACACCTTC. Protein: CASSLGLGNYGYTF.

The chain links TRBV12-3 or TRBV12-4 to TRBJ1-2; weak D call: TRBD1 (6 bases). Deletions cut 0 bases from V and 8 bases from J, with 10 bases between. This CDR3 region has 13 residues. The CDR3: CASSLAGARGYTF. CDR3 in DNA: TGTGCCAGCAGTTTAGCGGGGGCGCGAGGCTACACCTTC.

This clonotype appeared once. CDR3 sequence (DNA): TGTGCCAGCACGTCAAAGGGGGCGAACACTGAAGCTTTCTTT. It is translated as CASTSKGANTEAFF. V gene TRBV3-1 combines with J gene TRBJ1-1, with 7 bases lining up with TRBD1. The germline V gene encodes CDR1 LGHDT and CDR2 YNNKEL (reference sequence). The CDR3 consists of 14 residues. After removal of 7 bases from V and 1 base from J, the junction contained 6 bases not matched to a gene.